Presented here are 21 T cell receptor beta chains from one specimen sequenced in a study of beta chain features in type 1 diabetes. Study-wide points: TCRB CDR3s from Type 1 diabetes patients were moderately but significantly shorter in all four CD4+ subsets.

Their target antigens are unknown. Every isolated RNA sample was fully reverse transcribed, so sequencing captured expressed TCRB transcripts. Data came from immunoSEQ multiplex PCR; TCRdb stores just in-frame clones and leaves some out. The data contain fewer than 350,000 clones, approximately 15% of them singletons. Sequencing was done on a sample of naive CD4+ T cells from blood. Receptors originate from a man in his late teens or twenties with type 1 diabetes.

This clone was found a few times. The chain carries TRBV4-3 and TRBJ1-2; the D is unclear. The ends were cut back, 4 bases at V and 4 bases at J, with 13 bases in the middle. The CDR3 spans 14 residues. Germline CDR1 LGHNA, CDR2 YSLEER. For the CDR3, the DNA is TGCGCCAGCAGCCGCGGATCTGCACTCTATGGCTACACCTTC. This codes for CASSRGSALYGYTF.

The chain links TRBV15 to TRBJ2-1; D not certain. V was pared by 2 bases and J by 8 bases, with 19 bases between. The CDR3 spans 16 residues. Looked up from germline, CDR1 is LNHNV and CDR2 is YYDKDF (reference sequence). The CDR3 region has the DNA TGTGCCACCAGCAGAAGATCCGGCGCGAGCCGGGATGAGCAGTTCTTC. Its protein is CATSRRSGASRDEQFF.

The chain uses TRBV28 and TRBJ2-1; unclear D gene. The ends were cut back, 3 bases at V and 3 bases at J, with 3 bases in the middle. Germline V lookup: CDR1 MDHEN, CDR2 SYDVKM. The CDR3 loop spans 12 amino acids. CDR3 sequence reads: CASSFRYNEQFF. The CDR3 DNA follows: TGTGCCAGCAGTTTCCGCTACAATGAGCAGTTCTTC. The complete variable domain, with remaining parts taken from reference TRBV28 and TRBJ2-1, reads DVKVTQSSRYLVKRTGEKVFLECVQDMDHENMFWYRQDPGLGLRLIYFSYDVKMKEKGDIPEGYSVSREKKERFSLILESASTNQTSMYLCASSFRYNEQFFGPGTRLTVL.

V is TRBV5-1 and J is TRBJ2-5; 7 nucleotides line up with TRBD2. The V segment lost 3 bases and the J segment 7 bases; nucleotides outside the gene matches: 6. This CDR3 contains 13 residues. Germline V gives CDR1 SGHRS, CDR2 YFSETQ. CDR3 nucleotide sequence: TGCGCCAGCAGCTCCGGACTAGTCGGGACCCAGTACTTC. Its protein product is CASSSGLVGTQYF.

This clone was picked up a small number of times. The V and J genes are TRBV10-3 and TRBJ2-7, with 8 bases that match TRBD2. The CDR3 is 13 amino acids. The V segment lost 2 bases and the J segment 7 bases; nucleotides outside the gene matches: 4. Germline-derived CDR1 and CDR2 are ENHRY and SYGVKD. DNA of the CDR3: TGTGCCATCAGTGAGCGGGGGGGAAAAGAGCAGTACTTC. Amino acid sequence: CAISERGGKEQYF.

The chain joins TRBV5-1 to TRBJ2-1; 10 bases match TRBD2. Germline values: CDR1 SGHRS, CDR2 YFSETQ. This CDR3 spans 19 amino acids. With V trimmed by 5 bases and J by 3 bases, 17 bases remained unmatched. The CDR3 nucleotides are TGCGCCAGCAGTAGCTTAGCGCTAAGACTAGCGGGCCTCTACAATGAGCAGTTCTTC. Amino acid sequence: CASSSLALRLAGLYNEQFF.

This clone has just a few counts. The chain couples TRBV9 to TRBJ2-1; 7 nucleotides line up with TRBD2. This CDR3 is 15 amino acids long. CDR1 and CDR2 from the germline V gene are SGDLS and YYNGEE. Trimming cost V 4 bases and J 7 bases; bases outside gene matches: 11. The chain's CDR3 is CASSLAEGPRNEQFF. The CDR3 region has the DNA TGTGCCAGCAGCCTAGCGGAGGGGCCTCGGAATGAGCAGTTCTTC.

The chain joins TRBV28 to TRBJ2-7; no clear D gene. The V and J ends lost 5 bases and 4 bases respectively, with 21 bases between them. The CDR3 covers 16 residues. Germline V CDR1 and CDR2: MDHEN, SYDVKM. This CDR3 reads CASSPPIHGLWYEQYF. The CDR3 DNA follows: TGTGCCAGCAGTCCGCCGATACATGGGCTTTGGTACGAGCAGTACTTC.

This clone came up a few times. The CDR3 nucleotides are TGTGCCAGCAGCTTAGTTCTACCGGAGACCCAGTACTTC. Translated, it gives CASSLVLPETQYF. The chain has TRBV7-6 and TRBJ2-5; D remains ambiguous. The CDR3 extends over 13 amino acids. Germline V CDR1 and CDR2: SGHVS, FNYEAQ. Trimming left V 1 base short and J 5 bases short, with 8 bases between.

The chain is built from TRBV11-2 and TRBJ2-2; D not certain. The CDR3 runs to 13 residues. V was cut by 2 bases and J by 7 bases, with 8 bases left in between. Germline CDR1 reads SGHAT; CDR2 reads FQNNGV. CDR3 DNA sequence: TGTGCCAGCAGCTTATTGCCAGGCGGGGAGCTGTTTTTT. It codes for CASSLLPGGELFF.

The genes are TRBV11-2 and TRBJ2-7; no reliable D call. CDR3 length: 14 residues. Germline CDR1 reads SGHAT; CDR2 reads FQNNGV. V gave up 0 bases and J gave up 2 bases, with 8 bases separating them. The CDR3 nucleotides are TGTGCCAGCAGCTTAGACAGTCTTGCCTACGAGCAGTACTTC. Translated: CASSLDSLAYEQYF.

This clone has more than one count but fewer than ten. The genes are TRBV7-2 and TRBJ1-4, with 9 bases lining up with TRBD1. V lost 6 bases and J lost 4; bases outside the gene matches: 3. This CDR3 comprises 14 residues. CDR1 and CDR2 (germline): SGHTA, FQGNSA. CDR3 in amino acids: CASSRQGGNEKLFF. The CDR3, as DNA: TGTGCCAGCAGTCGACAGGGGGGTAATGAAAAACTGTTTTTT.

This clone was seen only a few times. The rearrangement links TRBV7-9 to TRBJ2-7, with D tentatively TRBD1 (5 bases). This CDR3 has 13 residues. CDR1 is SEHNR and CDR2 is FQNEAQ in the germline V gene (reference sequence). Trimming stripped 0 bases from V and 9 bases from J, with 12 bases between. DNA for the CDR3: TGTGCCAGCAGCTTAGCCAGGGAAGGTGGGCAGTACTTC. Its protein is CASSLAREGGQYF.

The chain combines TRBV5-1 with TRBJ1-5; D is ambiguous. The germline CDR1 and CDR2 sequences are SGHRS and YFSETQ. The ends were cut back, 4 bases at V and 5 bases at J, with 10 bases in the middle. The CDR3 consists of 13 residues. CDR3 DNA sequence: TGCGCCAGCAGCCCCCACGGGGATCAGCCCCAGCATTTT. Translated, it gives CASSPHGDQPQHF.

This clone was found once. The chain carries TRBV5-4 and TRBJ2-5; 12 nucleotides agree with TRBD2. With 3 bases clipped from V and 6 bases from J, the junction kept 12 bases outside the gene matches. Germline V gene data show CDR1 as SGHNT and CDR2 as YYREEE (reference sequence). The CDR3 consists of 17 residues. The CDR3 loop is CASSSGTSGLFMQTQYF. For the CDR3, the DNA is TGTGCCAGCAGCTCTGGGACTAGCGGGCTTTTTATGCAGACCCAGTACTTC.

The genes are TRBV28 and TRBJ1-2; 8 bases align to TRBD1. The CDR3 extends over 15 amino acids. CDR1 and CDR2 (germline): MDHEN, SYDVKM. Trimming cost V 5 bases and J 8 bases; bases outside gene matches: 13. CDR3 residues: CASSQTGDRPWGYTF. CDR3 DNA sequence: TGTGCCAGCAGTCAGACAGGGGACCGCCCCTGGGGCTACACCTTC.

This clone was found a few times. The chain carries TRBV30 and TRBJ2-7, with D perhaps TRBD1 (5 bases). V gave up 2 bases and J gave up 4 bases, with 6 bases separating them. CDR1 and CDR2 (germline): GTSNPN, SVGIG (reference sequence). CDR3 length: 11 residues. The CDR3 nucleotides read TGTGCCTGGAGTCGACAGTACGAGCAGTACTTC. Translating it yields CAWSRQYEQYF.

V usage is TRBV20-1 and J usage is TRBJ2-3; the D gene is possibly TRBD1 (6 bases). Trimming shortened V by 5 bases and J by 11 bases, and 14 bases separated the two germline ends. CDR3 length: 11 amino acids. Germline CDR1 DFQATT, CDR2 SNEGSKA (reference sequence). CDR3 bases: TGCAGTGCTGCCGAACAGGGACGGCAGTATTTT. Encoded protein: CSAAEQGRQYF.

This clone turned up a few times. V gene TRBV5-1 combines with J gene TRBJ2-1; TRBD2 matches 8 bases. The CDR3 is made up of 15 amino acids. CDR1 is SGHRS, CDR2 YFSETQ, per germline. V gave up 7 bases and J gave up 5 bases; unmatched junction bases: 11. DNA of the CDR3: TGCGCCAGCGGGGGCCAGGGACTAGTGGACAATGAGCAGTTCTTC. Amino acids: CASGGQGLVDNEQFF. Using reference TRBV5-1 and TRBJ2-1 for the parts outside the CDR3, the full variable domain is KAGVTQTPRYLIKTRGQQVTLSCSPISGHRSVSWYQQTPGQGLQFLFEYFSETQRNKGNFPGRFSGRQFSNSRSEMNVSTLELGDSALYLCASGGQGLVDNEQFFGPGTRLTVL.

The chain carries TRBV2 and TRBJ1-5, with 10 nucleotides matching TRBD1. The germline gives CDR1 SNHLY, CDR2 FYNNEI. V lost 10 bases to trimming and J lost 11 bases; unmatched junction nucleotides: 8. The CDR3 length is 12 residues. The CDR3 DNA sequence: TGTGCCACCGGACAGGGGGGAACAGCCCAGCATTTT. It specifies CATGQGGTAQHF.

This clone was recorded a few times. The chain recombines TRBV10-3 with TRBJ2-3; 15 bases match TRBD2. This CDR3 has 18 residues. The germline gives CDR1 ENHRY, CDR2 SYGVKD. J was trimmed by 4 bases and V by 8 bases; bases with no gene match: 13. The CDR3 DNA sequence: TGTGCCATCGGCCAAGAGGGACTAGCGGGAGGAGGGGCAGATACGCAGTATTTT. It yields the protein CAIGQEGLAGGGADTQYF.